This T cell receptor beta chain emerged from a study of T cell responses to AZD1222 COVID-19 vaccine. Whole-study results and caveats: At study baseline, merely several AZD1222 recipients were seropositive. The donors showed a predominance of white British ancestry and of females, with possible underestimation of clonal diversity. In the spike-specific TCR repertoire, nearly half reportedly target unmutated variant regions.

A remark on this clone: Its matching antigen is unknown. Germline is not matched at one junction end, which may reflect a read error.

Only in-frame clones appear in the TCRdb table, and some are missing; sequencing was by immunoSEQ multiplex PCR. The sample carries around 150,000 clones, roughly 94% recorded once. The CDR3 runs to 14 residues. CDR1 ENHRY and CDR2 SYGVKD come from the germline V gene. This chain joins TRBV10-3 and TRBJ1-1; 8 bases map to TRBD1. The sequencing used peripheral blood, collected on day 0 of AZD1222 vaccination. This clonotype originated in an adult in good health. CDR3 in DNA: TGTGCCATCAGTGAGACAGGGGGACAGGTACCTCCCAGCTTT. This sequence encodes CAISETGGQVPPSF.